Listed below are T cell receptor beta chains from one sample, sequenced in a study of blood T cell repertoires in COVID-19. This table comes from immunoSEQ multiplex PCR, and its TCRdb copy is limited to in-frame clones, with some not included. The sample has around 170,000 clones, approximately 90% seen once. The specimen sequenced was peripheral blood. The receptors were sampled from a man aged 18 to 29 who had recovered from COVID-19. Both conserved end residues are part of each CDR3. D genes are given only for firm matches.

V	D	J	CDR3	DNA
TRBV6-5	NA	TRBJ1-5	CASSLLTGSEWPQHF	TGTGCCAGCAGCCTCCTCACGGGGTCTGAATGGCCCCAGCATTTT
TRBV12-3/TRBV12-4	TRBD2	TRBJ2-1	CASSTGLAIEQFF	TGTGCCAGCAGTACGGGACTAGCAATTGAGCAGTTCTTC
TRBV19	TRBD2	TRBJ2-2	CASSNWREALTGELFF	TGTGCCAGTAGTAACTGGCGGGAGGCTCTCACCGGGGAGCTGTTTTTT
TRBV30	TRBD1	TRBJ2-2	CAWGQGAGELFF	TGTGCCTGGGGACAGGGGGCCGGGGAGCTGTTTTTT
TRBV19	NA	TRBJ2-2	CASSTHRQSGELFF	TGTGCCAGTAGTACCCACCGACAGTCCGGGGAGCTGTTTTTT
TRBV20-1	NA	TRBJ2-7	CSASPPPAGQYF	TGCAGTGCTAGTCCCCCCCCTGCGGGGCAGTACTTC
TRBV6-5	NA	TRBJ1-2	CASTVGSNFNYGYTF	TGTGCCAGCACCGTGGGGAGTAACTTTAACTATGGCTACACCTTC
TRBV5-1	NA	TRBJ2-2	CASSPANTGELFF	TGCGCCAGCAGCCCGGCGAACACCGGGGAGCTGTTTTTT
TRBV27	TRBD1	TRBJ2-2	CASSSTGVTGELFF	TGTGCCAGCAGTTCGACAGGGGTCACCGGGGAGCTGTTTTTT
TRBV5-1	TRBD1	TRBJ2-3	CASSLEGTGLDTQYF	TGCGCCAGCAGCTTGGAAGGGACAGGATTAGATACGCAGTATTTT
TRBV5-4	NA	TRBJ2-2	CASSTLKARELFF	TGTGCCAGCAGCACCCTTAAAGCTAGGGAGCTGTTTTTT
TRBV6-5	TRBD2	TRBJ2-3	CASRGLAEITDTQYF	TGTGCCAGCAGAGGACTAGCGGAGATCACAGATACGCAGTATTTT
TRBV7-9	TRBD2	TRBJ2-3	CASSLARGARDTQYF	TGTGCCAGCAGCTTAGCGCGGGGGGCGCGAGATACGCAGTATTTT
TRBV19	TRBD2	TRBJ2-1	CASTRTSGSSHNEQFF	TGTGCCAGTACCCGGACTAGCGGGAGTTCCCATAATGAGCAGTTCTTC
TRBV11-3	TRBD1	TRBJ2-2	CASSPGQGNTGELFF	TGTGCCAGCAGCCCCGGACAGGGGAACACCGGGGAGCTGTTTTTT
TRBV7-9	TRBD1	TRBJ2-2	CASSPRTGGTGELFF	TGTGCCAGCAGCCCCCGGACAGGTGGCACCGGGGAGCTGTTTTTT
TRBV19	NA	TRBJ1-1	CASTSSGVGTEAFF	TGTGCCAGTACCTCATCGGGGGTAGGCACTGAAGCTTTCTTT